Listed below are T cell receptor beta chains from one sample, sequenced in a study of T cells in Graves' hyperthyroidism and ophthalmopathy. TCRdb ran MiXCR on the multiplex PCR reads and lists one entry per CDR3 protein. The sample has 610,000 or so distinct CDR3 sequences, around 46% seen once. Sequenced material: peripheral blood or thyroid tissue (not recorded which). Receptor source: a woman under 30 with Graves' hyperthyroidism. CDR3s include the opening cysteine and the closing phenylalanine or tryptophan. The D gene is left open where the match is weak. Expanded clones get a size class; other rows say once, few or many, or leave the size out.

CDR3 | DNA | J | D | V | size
CAISDRQAGIQYF | TGTGCCATCAGTGATCGACAGGCGGGCATTCAGTACTTC | TRBJ2-4 | NA | TRBV10-3 | few
CAITGEFSYEQYF | TGTGCCATCACTGGGGAGTTCTCCTACGAGCAGTACTTC | TRBJ2-7 | NA | TRBV10-3 | NA
CASTVTSPYEQYF | TGTGCCAGCACCGTGACCTCCCCCTACGAGCAGTACTTC | TRBJ2-7 | NA | TRBV2 | NA
CSARSVETMSYEQYF | TGCAGTGCTAGATCAGTAGAGACTATGTCCTACGAGCAGTACTTC | TRBJ2-7 | NA | TRBV20-1 | few
CASSFGFGGPLPEAFF | TGTGCCAGCAGCTTCGGCTTCGGAGGGCCCCTCCCTGAAGCTTTCTTT | TRBJ1-1 | NA | TRBV7-2 | many
CASSLGWTSGFQETQYF | TGTGCCAGCAGCTTAGGCTGGACTAGCGGCTTCCAAGAGACCCAGTACTTC | TRBJ2-5 | TRBD2 | TRBV11-3 | NA
CASSEPGGGGYTF | TGCGCCAGCAGTGAGCCAGGGGGCGGAGGCTACACCTTC | TRBJ1-2 | TRBD1 | TRBV10-2 | NA
CSVWAGKNTGELFF | TGCAGCGTTTGGGCAGGGAAGAACACCGGGGAGCTGTTTTTT | TRBJ2-2 | NA | TRBV29-1 | NA
CASSQMIAAEQYF | TGTGCCAGCAGCCAGATGATAGCAGCCGAGCAGTACTTC | TRBJ2-7 | NA | TRBV3-1 | many
CASGLRADRDNQPQHF | TGTGCTAGTGGTTTGAGAGCCGACAGGGACAATCAGCCCCAGCATTTT | TRBJ1-5 | TRBD1 | TRBV12-5 | many
CASSLALGSGRNTGELFF | TGTGCCAGCAGCTTAGCGCTCGGTAGCGGGAGGAACACCGGGGAGCTGTTTTTT | TRBJ2-2 | TRBD2 | TRBV7-9 | few
CSASPGPNTEAFF | TGCAGTGCTAGCCCTGGACCGAACACTGAAGCTTTCTTT | TRBJ1-1 | NA | TRBV20-1 | many
CASSVGTGLGEQYF | TGTGCCAGCAGCGTTGGGACAGGGCTGGGGGAGCAGTACTTC | TRBJ2-7 | TRBD1 | TRBV7-6 | NA
CARDIYNSPLHF | TGTGCCCGGGACATATATAATTCACCCCTCCACTTT | TRBJ1-6 | NA | TRBV25-1 | once
CASSRRAGPSYEQYF | TGTGCCAGCAGCCGGCGGGCGGGGCCCTCCTACGAGCAGTACTTC | TRBJ2-7 | NA | TRBV3-1 | few
CSGLTGLQETQYF | TGCAGCGGGTTGACAGGGCTCCAAGAGACCCAGTACTTC | TRBJ2-5 | TRBD1 | TRBV29-1 | NA
CSVARRPQETQYF | TGCAGCGTTGCCAGGAGGCCCCAAGAGACCCAGTACTTC | TRBJ2-5 | NA | TRBV29-1 | many
CASRPDRNNEKLFF | TGTGCCAGCAGACCTGACAGGAATAATGAAAAACTGTTTTTT | TRBJ1-4 | NA | TRBV12-3/TRBV12-4 | many
CASSRDISNQPQHF | TGTGCCAGCAGCCGAGACATTAGCAATCAGCCCCAGCATTTT | TRBJ1-5 | NA | TRBV7-2 | many
CASSLGQEGGYGYTF | TGTGCCAGCAGCTTGGGGCAGGAAGGTGGCTATGGCTACACCTTC | TRBJ1-2 | NA | TRBV5-5 | many
CASRSPDLRIGNTIYF | TGTGCCAGCAGGTCCCCGGACCTTCGGATTGGAAACACCATATATTTT | TRBJ1-3 | NA | TRBV7-2 | NA
CASSSGGGWPQHF | TGTGCCAGCAGTTCAGGGGGGGGATGGCCCCAGCATTTT | TRBJ1-5 | TRBD1 | TRBV6-5 | many
CASSEVQGFYEQYF | TGCGCCAGCAGTGAGGTTCAGGGGTTTTACGAGCAGTACTTC | TRBJ2-7 | NA | TRBV10-2 | many
CASSSRDYPYEQYF | TGTGCCAGCAGCTCTCGCGATTACCCCTACGAGCAGTACTTC | TRBJ2-7 | NA | TRBV7-9 | many
CASFKVGEVTEAFF | TGTGCCAGCTTTAAGGTGGGGGAGGTCACTGAAGCTTTCTTT | TRBJ1-1 | NA | TRBV7-9 | NA
CASSPMDRGSGEQYF | TGTGCCAGCTCACCTATGGACAGGGGTTCAGGAGAGCAGTACTTC | TRBJ2-7 | TRBD1 | TRBV18 | NA
CASSNPWGGEKLFF | TGTGCCAGCAGCAACCCCTGGGGAGGTGAAAAACTGTTTTTT | TRBJ1-4 | NA | TRBV7-9 | NA
CASSPARADYEQYF | TGTGCCAGCAGCCCCGCACGGGCCGACTACGAGCAGTACTTC | TRBJ2-7 | NA | TRBV12-3/TRBV12-4 | many
CASSPRVSRAGANVLTF | TGTGCCAGCTCACCACGGGTCTCGAGGGCTGGGGCCAACGTCCTGACTTTC | TRBJ2-6 | NA | TRBV18 | few
CSLRAGGNEQFF | TGCAGCCTCCGGGCGGGGGGTAATGAGCAGTTCTTC | TRBJ2-1 | TRBD2 | TRBV29-1 | NA
CSVKSGAGYGYTF | TGCAGCGTTAAGAGCGGGGCTGGCTATGGCTACACCTTC | TRBJ1-2 | NA | TRBV29-1 | NA
CASSLVAMNTEAFF | TGTGCCAGTAGTCTTGTGGCGATGAACACTGAAGCTTTCTTT | TRBJ1-1 | NA | TRBV19 | many
CATSSLRGLAAYEQYF | TGTGCCACCAGCAGCCTAAGGGGACTAGCCGCCTACGAGCAGTACTTC | TRBJ2-7 | TRBD2 | TRBV15 | NA
CASSYGVVGIPSSYEQYF | TGTGCCAGCAGTTACGGGGTAGTGGGAATCCCAAGCTCCTACGAGCAGTACTTC | TRBJ2-7 | NA | TRBV10-3 | NA
CASSLVGGLWYEQYF | TGTGCCAGCAGCTTAGTTGGTGGGTTGTGGTACGAGCAGTACTTC | TRBJ2-7 | NA | TRBV7-2 | many
CASSAGSEGLNEKLFF | TGTGCCAGCAGTGCCGGGTCAGAGGGCCTTAATGAAAAACTGTTTTTT | TRBJ1-4 | NA | TRBV2 | NA
CASSIQPGRSHTEAFF | TGTGCCAGTAGTATACAGCCAGGAAGATCTCACACTGAAGCTTTCTTT | TRBJ1-1 | NA | TRBV19 | many
CASSQETYDTEAFF | TGTGCCAGCAGCCAAGAAACATATGACACTGAAGCTTTCTTT | TRBJ1-1 | NA | TRBV14 | many
CSLAPGTENYGYTF | TGCAGCTTAGCCCCCGGGACGGAAAACTATGGCTACACCTTC | TRBJ1-2 | NA | TRBV29-1 | NA
CATRATGKNTEAFF | TGTGCCACCAGAGCAACAGGGAAGAACACTGAAGCTTTCTTT | TRBJ1-1 | NA | TRBV24-1 | many
CASSSPYRDLNTEAFF | TGTGCCAGCAGTTCTCCCTACAGGGACTTGAACACTGAAGCTTTCTTT | TRBJ1-1 | NA | TRBV6-2/TRBV6-3 | many